The entry below gives a single T cell receptor beta chain sequence along with its context. Authors' processing steps: Out-of-frame sequences were removed, leaving 2 million or so distinct TCRbeta sequences. Method: immunoSEQ multiplex PCR; TCRdb's copy keeps in-frame clones and lacks some. V and J calls and clone size are given by that table; D and trimming were obtained from the DNA. The profile shows about 50,000 clones, around 80% of them singletons. The record originates from a study of memory CD4+ T cells and cytomegalovirus serostatus. As for the study in general: Healthy Belgian adult donors included under ten CMV-positive and some 24 CMV-negative people.

The sort gate was single viable CD3+CD4+CD8-CD45RO+ cells for memory CD4+ T cells. This CDR3 comprises 13 residues. The V segment lost 6 bases and the J segment 2 bases; nucleotides outside the gene matches: 7. Germline V lookup: CDR1 SQVTM, CDR2 ANQGSEA. The specimen was memory CD4+ T cells from blood. The genes are TRBV29-1 and TRBJ2-7, with 7 bases matching TRBD1. The origin of this receptor is an adult in good health and CMV-seronegative. CDR3 DNA: TGCAGCGTGCGACAGGGACCCACCTACGAGCAGTACTTC. As protein: CSVRQGPTYEQYF.